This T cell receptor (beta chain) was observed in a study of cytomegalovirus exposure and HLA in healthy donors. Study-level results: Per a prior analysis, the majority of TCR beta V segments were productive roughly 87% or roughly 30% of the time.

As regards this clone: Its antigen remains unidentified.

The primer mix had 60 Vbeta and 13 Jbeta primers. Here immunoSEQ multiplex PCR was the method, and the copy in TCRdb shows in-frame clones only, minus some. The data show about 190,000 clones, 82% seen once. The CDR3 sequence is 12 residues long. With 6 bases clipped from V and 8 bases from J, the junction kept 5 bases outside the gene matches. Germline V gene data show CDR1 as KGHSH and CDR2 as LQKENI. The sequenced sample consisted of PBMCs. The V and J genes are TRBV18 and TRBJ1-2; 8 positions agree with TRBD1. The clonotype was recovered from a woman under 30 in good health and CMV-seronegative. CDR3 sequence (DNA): TGTGCCAGCTCCCGGACAGGGCGAGGCTACACCTTC. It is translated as CASSRTGRGYTF.